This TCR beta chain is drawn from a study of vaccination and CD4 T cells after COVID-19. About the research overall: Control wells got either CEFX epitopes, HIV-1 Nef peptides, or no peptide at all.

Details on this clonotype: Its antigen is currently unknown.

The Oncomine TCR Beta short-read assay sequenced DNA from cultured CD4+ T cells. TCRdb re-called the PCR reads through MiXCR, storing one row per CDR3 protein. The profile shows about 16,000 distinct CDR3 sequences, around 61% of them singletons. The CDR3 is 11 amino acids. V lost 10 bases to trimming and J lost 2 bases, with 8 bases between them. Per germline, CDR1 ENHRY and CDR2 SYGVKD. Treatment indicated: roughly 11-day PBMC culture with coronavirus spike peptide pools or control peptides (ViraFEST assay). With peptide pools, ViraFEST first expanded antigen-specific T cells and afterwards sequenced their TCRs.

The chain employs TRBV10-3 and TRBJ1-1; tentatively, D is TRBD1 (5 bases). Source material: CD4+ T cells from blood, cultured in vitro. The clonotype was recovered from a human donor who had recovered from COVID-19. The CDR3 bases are TGTGCCACGACAGACAACACTGAAGCTTTCTTT. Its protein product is CATTDNTEAFF.